The 4 T cell receptor beta chains below come from one sample, sequenced in a study of EBV T-cell therapy then PD-1 blockade in nasopharyngeal carcinoma. TCRdb keeps only in-frame clones here, not all; method: immunoSEQ multiplex PCR. The table shows around 19,000 clones, with around 80% occurring only once. Time point: 266 days after commencement of treatment, after nivolumab therapy. As to treatment: AdE1-LMPpoly-expanded autologous EBV-specific T-cell therapy followed by anti-PD-1 nivolumab. No antigen is known for these receptors. This sample comprised CD8+ T cells from blood, obtained around day 300 from a patient whose treatment included autologous EBV-specific T cells and nivolumab. The receptors here all came from a man aged 35-49 years with nasopharyngeal carcinoma.

The CDR3 bases are TGTGCCAGCAGGTATAAGCGGGGGTTTTACCAAGAGACCCAGTACTTC. It codes for CASRYKRGFYQETQYF. The rearrangement uses TRBV6-4 and TRBJ2-5; TRBD2 aligns across 8 bases. The CDR3 has 16 amino acids. Losses at the gene ends were 6 bases for V and 0 bases for J; bases not matched to a gene: 9. The germline V gene encodes CDR1 MRHNA and CDR2 SNTAGT.

The chain uses TRBV5-4 and TRBJ2-1; D is unclear. Germline V gene sequence: CDR1 SGHNT, CDR2 YYREEE (reference sequence). The CDR3 is made up of 16 amino acids. V lost 1 base, J lost 2 bases, and 13 bases lay in between. The CDR3 DNA follows: TGTGCCAGCAGCTTGAGCGCCTTTCAAGCCTACAATGAGCAGTTCTTC. Amino acids: CASSLSAFQAYNEQFF. The entire variable domain, with the rest obtained from reference TRBV5-4 and TRBJ2-1, is as follows: ETGVTQSPTHLIKTRGQQVTLRCSSQSGHNTVSWYQQALGQGPQFIFQYYREEENGRGNFPPRFSGLQFPNYSSELNVNALELDDSALYLCASSLSAFQAYNEQFFGPGTRLTVL.

This clone was detected only once. The chain recombines TRBV30 with TRBJ1-1; TRBD1 matches 11 bases. The CDR3 extends over 15 amino acids. CDR1 is GTSNPN and CDR2 is SVGIG in the germline V gene (reference sequence). J gave up 0 bases and V 3 bases, and 3 bases lay outside the gene matches. CDR3 residues: CAWSGQGAVNTEAFF. CDR3 sequence (DNA): TGTGCCTGGAGCGGACAGGGGGCGGTGAACACTGAAGCTTTCTTT.

The J gene is TRBJ1-2, the V gene TRBV6-5, with 7 bases lining up with TRBD1. CDR1 is MNHEY, CDR2 SVGAGI, per germline. With V trimmed by 2 bases and J by 7 bases, 7 bases remained unmatched. This CDR3 spans 14 amino acids. In nucleotides, the CDR3 is TGTGCCAGCAGTTACGGAAATGCAGGGGGTGGCTACACCTTC. It codes for CASSYGNAGGGYTF.